This T cell receptor (beta chain) comes out of a study of radiotherapy plus CTLA-4 blockade in lung cancer. The study, taken as a whole, reports: Response was reportedly best predicted by early blood T cell clone dynamics, with interferon-beta. The study found tumor-derived TCR clones expanded in blood after radiotherapy plus ipilimumab.

Trimming shortened V by 1 base and J by 5 bases, and 3 bases separated the two germline ends. Germline CDR1 and CDR2: SGHAT and FQNNGV. This CDR3 has 11 amino acids. On this clone: Its antigen is not identified.

Data came from immunoSEQ multiplex PCR; TCRdb stores just in-frame clones and leaves some out. The data show about 43,000 clones, roughly 67% seen once. The chain carries TRBV11-2 and TRBJ2-7; D call uncertain. This sequence was found in a human donor with non-small cell lung cancer who had a partial response to radiotherapy plus ipilimumab. The sequenced sample was peripheral blood, obtained from a patient treated with radiotherapy plus ipilimumab. CDR3 nucleotide sequence: TGTGCCAGCAGCTTAGCCAACGAGCAGTACTTC. This translates into CASSLANEQYF.